A selection of T cell receptor beta chains follows, all from one sample in a study of OX40 agonist ivuxolimab in advanced cancers. The assay was immunoSEQ multiplex PCR, and TCRdb's table has in-frame clones only and misses some. In the table there are about 15,000 clones, about 81% of which are singletons. The specimen was CD4+ or CD8+ T cells sorted from blood, collected in a trial of the OX40 agonist ivuxolimab. All receptors come from an adult with an advanced solid tumor such as melanoma, head and neck, liver or kidney cancer. The CDR3 runs from the conserved cysteine through the conserved F or W. The order of the fields is clone size, V gene, CDR3 protein. Where a row states a size, it is once, few, many or the class of an expanded clone; other rows omit it.

>.|TRBV25-1
CASSGDRGGEQYF
>.|TRBV14
CASSPPASGGDEQFF
>.|TRBV28
CASSLVRGWSYEQYF
>.|TRBV9
CASSVGQGAIPLHF
>.|TRBV6-4
CASSVGPTDTQYF
>.|TRBV21-1
CASSKGKTGSIGHTEAFF
>.|TRBV30
CAWSAGLAGQETQYF
>.|TRBV2
CASSEGLAGGNEQFF
>.|TRBV6-4
CASSEGLAGGPDTQYF
>.|TRBV9
CASSFGTGTYEQYF
>.|TRBV4-2
CASSQDLNEQFF
>.|TRBV28
CASSFPLAGFVDTQYF
>.|TRBV19
CASSMAGDTYEQYF
>.|TRBV9
CASSPFPSGSYEQYF
>.|TRBV5-8
CASSFCSRDYEQYF
>.|TRBV23-1
CASSQSRDRGSILYF
>.|TRBV4-3
CASSQDGWWPGELFF
>few|TRBV5-3
CARSVNAGQVDEQYF
>once|TRBV28
CASSSSRTGLHEQYF
>.|TRBV4-3
CASSPGQGSGELFF
>once|TRBV27
CASTPRGNGYNEQFF
>once|TRBV9
CASSGPGTSGGPTYEQYF
>few|TRBV5-8
CASSLQGATGELFF
>.|TRBV7-9
CASSLAVGLYSYEQYF
>once|TRBV28
CASSLSGPPTEQYF
>.|TRBV18
CASSPLIEGPVYGYTF
>.|TRBV6-5
CASRGVHEQYF
>medium-sized|TRBV6-4
CASSDSGGYNEQFF
>.|TRBV7-6
CASSLESGEQYF
>.|TRBV2
CASKGHGSYEQYF
>.|TRBV14
CASSHGQGRGPSTDTQYF
>.|TRBV7-2
CASSPSTGVLDEQFF
>once|TRBV4-3
CASSQAGGDFSTDTQYF
>.|TRBV7-9
CASSLALGTEAFF
>.|TRBV29-1
CSVVSTGGLHEQYF
>few|TRBV7-2
CASSLLSGAGYNEQFF
>.|TRBV21-1
CASSPDRETHQPQHF
>.|TRBV7-9
CASSHRVGQETQYF
>.|TRBV19
CASSNGLNTEAFF
>.|TRBV7-9
CASSYPDRVNYGYTF
>.|TRBV28
CASSFQDSHSYEQYF
>.|TRBV4-3
CASSLTAGRTYNEQFF
>.|TRBV9
CASSETGAAYEQYF
>.|TRBV19
CASSTRTATNEKLFF
>.|TRBV7-9
CASSLVSTQETQYF
>.|TRBV29-1
CSVVLADYTGELFF
>.|TRBV29-1
CSGILALTDTQYF
>.|TRBV7-9
CASSPSSVLASHQPQHF